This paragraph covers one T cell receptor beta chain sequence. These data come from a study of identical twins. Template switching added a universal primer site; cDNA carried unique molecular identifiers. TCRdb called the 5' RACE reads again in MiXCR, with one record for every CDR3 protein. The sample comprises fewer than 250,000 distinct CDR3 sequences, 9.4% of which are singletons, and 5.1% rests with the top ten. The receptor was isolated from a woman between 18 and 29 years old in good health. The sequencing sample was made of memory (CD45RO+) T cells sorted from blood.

The CDR3 here is CASHPRETEAFF. For the CDR3, the DNA is TGTGCCAGCCATCCCAGGGAGACTGAAGCTTTCTTT. The genes are TRBV6-6 and TRBJ1-1; tentatively, D is TRBD1 (5 bases). The germline V gene encodes CDR1 MNHNY and CDR2 SVGAGI (reference sequence). This CDR3 is 12 amino acids long. Deletions cut 8 bases from V and 5 bases from J, with 12 bases between.